The rows below give T cell receptor beta chains drawn from one sample of a study of blood T cell repertoires in COVID-19. Assay used: immunoSEQ multiplex PCR; TCRdb lists only in-frame clones, some missing. This sample has around 380,000 clones, with over 65% found just once. Sequencing input: peripheral blood. All receptors come from a human donor with acute or convalescent COVID-19. The donor label of this sample is uncertain. Both conserved end residues are part of each CDR3. Fields, in order: J gene, clone size, V gene, D gene, CDR3 protein, CDR3 DNA. The D gene is left open where the match is weak. Clone size is not always given. Where it is, it says once, few, many or a class for expanded clones.

J: TRBJ1-6; size: NA; V: TRBV7-8; D: NA; CDR3: CASSPREGSSYNSPLHF; DNA: TGTGCCAGCAGCCCCCGGGAGGGGAGCTCCTATAATTCACCCCTCCACTTT
J: TRBJ2-1; size: once; V: TRBV7-8; D: TRBD1; CDR3: CASSIVQGAYNEQFF; DNA: TGTGCCAGCAGCATCGTCCAGGGGGCCTACAATGAGCAGTTCTTC
J: TRBJ2-7; size: NA; V: TRBV5-4; D: NA; CDR3: CASSGGTASSYEQYF; DNA: TGTGCCAGCAGCGGAGGGACAGCGAGCTCCTACGAGCAGTACTTC
J: TRBJ2-7; size: NA; V: TRBV11-2; D: TRBD1; CDR3: CASSRGTGSFYEQYF; DNA: TGTGCCAGCAGCCGCGGGACAGGGAGTTTCTACGAGCAGTACTTC
J: TRBJ2-3; size: few; V: TRBV2; D: TRBD1; CDR3: CASSALGQGIDTQYF; DNA: TGTGCCAGCAGTGCACTGGGACAGGGAATAGATACGCAGTATTTT
J: TRBJ2-1; size: NA; V: TRBV3-1/TRBV3-2; D: TRBD1; CDR3: CASSRQGWNEQFF; DNA: TGTGCCAGCAGTCGACAGGGGTGGAATGAGCAGTTCTTC
J: TRBJ1-2; size: NA; V: TRBV3-1/TRBV3-2; D: NA; CDR3: CASSQDGSRSYGYTF; DNA: TGTGCCAGCAGCCAAGATGGGAGTAGATCCTATGGCTACACCTTC
J: TRBJ2-1; size: NA; V: TRBV3-1/TRBV3-2; D: NA; CDR3: CASSQDQGNYNEQFF; DNA: TGTGCCAGCAGCCAAGATCAGGGGAACTACAATGAGCAGTTCTTC
J: TRBJ2-7; size: NA; V: TRBV27; D: NA; CDR3: CASSPGTSDDEQYF; DNA: TGTGCCAGCAGTCCCGGGACATCGGACGACGAGCAGTACTTC
J: TRBJ1-2; size: NA; V: TRBV7-9; D: NA; CDR3: CASSSLTLGGDTF; DNA: TGTGCCAGCAGCTCCCTTACCTTGGGAGGGGACACCTTC
J: TRBJ1-2; size: NA; V: TRBV12-3/TRBV12-4; D: NA; CDR3: CASSPQANYGYTF; DNA: TGTGCCAGCAGTCCACAGGCTAACTATGGCTACACCTTC
J: TRBJ1-2; size: NA; V: TRBV2; D: NA; CDR3: CASAGLMYGYTF; DNA: TGTGCCAGCGCGGGACTGATGTATGGCTACACCTTC
J: TRBJ1-1; size: NA; V: TRBV28; D: TRBD1; CDR3: CASGGTENTEAFF; DNA: TGTGCCAGCGGGGGGACAGAAAACACTGAAGCTTTCTTT
J: TRBJ2-1; size: NA; V: TRBV6-1; D: TRBD1; CDR3: CASSEPRGHASQFF; DNA: TGTGCCAGCAGTGAACCCAGGGGGCATGCATCCCAGTTCTTC
J: TRBJ1-2; size: NA; V: TRBV5-6; D: NA; CDR3: CASSLASGNGYTF; DNA: TGTGCCAGCAGCTTGGCATCAGGGAACGGCTACACCTTC
J: TRBJ1-5; size: NA; V: TRBV10-2; D: NA; CDR3: CASTPWGRGFQPQHF; DNA: TGCGCCAGCACCCCGTGGGGCAGGGGATTCCAGCCCCAGCATTTT
J: TRBJ2-1; size: NA; V: TRBV6-5; D: NA; CDR3: CASIFNRDGEQFF; DNA: TGTGCCAGCATTTTCAACCGGGATGGTGAGCAGTTCTTC
J: TRBJ1-5; size: NA; V: TRBV28; D: NA; CDR3: CASSLQGRNQPQHF; DNA: TGTGCCAGCAGTTTACAGGGGCGAAATCAGCCCCAGCATTTT
J: TRBJ2-1; size: NA; V: TRBV5-6; D: NA; CDR3: CASSFGISSYNEQFF; DNA: TGTGCCAGCAGCTTCGGGATTAGCTCCTACAATGAGCAGTTCTTC
J: TRBJ2-7; size: NA; V: TRBV5-1; D: NA; CDR3: CASSLLQGRHEQYF; DNA: TGCGCCAGCAGCTTATTACAGGGACGCCACGAGCAGTACTTC
J: TRBJ2-7; size: NA; V: TRBV5-5; D: TRBD1; CDR3: CASSLEQGPSYEQYF; DNA: TGTGCCAGCAGCTTGGAACAGGGGCCTTCCTACGAGCAGTACTTC
J: TRBJ2-1; size: NA; V: TRBV7-8; D: NA; CDR3: CASSAGNEQFF; DNA: TGTGCCAGCAGCGCAGGCAATGAGCAGTTCTTC
J: TRBJ1-4; size: NA; V: TRBV30; D: NA; CDR3: CAWRHRGVRANEKLFF; DNA: TGTGCCTGGAGGCATCGGGGGGTACGGGCTAATGAAAAACTGTTTTTT
J: TRBJ2-6; size: many; V: TRBV5-4; D: NA; CDR3: CASSSVADPSGANVLTF; DNA: TGTGCCAGCAGCTCAGTAGCGGATCCCTCTGGGGCCAACGTCCTGACTTTC
J: TRBJ2-3; size: NA; V: TRBV30; D: TRBD1; CDR3: CAWSLTGASTDTQYF; DNA: TGTGCCTGGAGTTTAACAGGGGCCAGCACAGATACGCAGTATTTT
J: TRBJ2-7; size: once; V: TRBV5-1; D: NA; CDR3: CASSFGDFREQYF; DNA: TGCGCCAGCAGCTTCGGGGATTTTCGGGAGCAGTACTTC
J: TRBJ2-3; size: NA; V: TRBV5-1; D: TRBD1; CDR3: CASSPGQGAGATDTQYF; DNA: TGCGCCAGCAGTCCGGGACAGGGGGCTGGAGCCACAGATACGCAGTATTTT
J: TRBJ2-6; size: NA; V: TRBV19; D: NA; CDR3: CASSRGDSGANVLTF; DNA: TGTGCCAGTAGTCGGGGTGACTCTGGGGCCAACGTCCTGACTTTC
J: TRBJ1-2; size: once; V: TRBV5-4; D: NA; CDR3: CASSPRVIKLDGYTF; DNA: TGTGCCAGCAGCCCCAGGGTGATAAAGTTGGATGGCTACACCTTC
J: TRBJ1-3; size: NA; V: TRBV3-1/TRBV3-2; D: NA; CDR3: CASSQGPSGNTIYF; DNA: TGTGCCAGCAGCCAAGGGCCGTCTGGAAACACCATATATTTT
J: TRBJ2-1; size: NA; V: TRBV3-1/TRBV3-2; D: NA; CDR3: CASSYRKGNYQFF; DNA: TGTGCCAGCAGCTATCGCAAGGGGAATTATCAGTTCTTC
J: TRBJ2-2; size: NA; V: TRBV29-1; D: NA; CDR3: CSVQGSRHNTGELFF; DNA: TGCAGCGTCCAGGGGTCCCGCCATAACACCGGGGAGCTGTTTTTT
J: TRBJ2-1; size: NA; V: TRBV5-1; D: NA; CDR3: CASSQTGTHEQFF; DNA: TGCGCCAGCAGCCAAACAGGGACCCATGAGCAGTTCTTC
J: TRBJ1-2; size: NA; V: TRBV12-3/TRBV12-4; D: NA; CDR3: CASSVIIYYGYTF; DNA: TGTGCCAGCAGTGTTATAATATATTATGGCTACACCTTC
J: TRBJ2-3; size: few; V: TRBV9; D: TRBD2; CDR3: CASSVDIWGGDTQYF; DNA: TGTGCCAGCAGCGTAGACATATGGGGGGGAGATACGCAGTATTTT
J: TRBJ2-5; size: NA; V: TRBV6-5; D: NA; CDR3: CASSTGFQETQYF; DNA: TGTGCCAGCAGTACAGGGTTTCAAGAGACCCAGTACTTC
J: TRBJ2-1; size: NA; V: TRBV27; D: NA; CDR3: CASGGTSLVEQFF; DNA: TGTGCCAGCGGGGGAACTAGCCTCGTCGAGCAGTTCTTC
J: TRBJ1-2; size: NA; V: TRBV5-1; D: TRBD1; CDR3: CASSPTPLDRVNGYTF; DNA: TGCGCCAGCAGCCCAACTCCCCTCGACAGGGTAAATGGCTACACCTTC
J: TRBJ1-2; size: NA; V: TRBV28; D: NA; CDR3: CASSLFQGHYGYTF; DNA: TGTGCCAGCAGTTTATTCCAGGGCCACTATGGCTACACCTTC
J: TRBJ1-1; size: NA; V: TRBV3-1/TRBV3-2; D: NA; CDR3: CASSQASGFGMNTEAFF; DNA: TGTGCCAGCAGCCAAGCCTCAGGGTTTGGGATGAACACTGAAGCTTTCTTT
J: TRBJ2-7; size: NA; V: TRBV12-3/TRBV12-4; D: NA; CDR3: CASSVIRTRQYF; DNA: TGTGCCAGCAGCGTGATACGAACCAGGCAGTACTTC
J: TRBJ2-7; size: NA; V: TRBV23-1; D: TRBD1; CDR3: CASSPPGTEPYEQYF; DNA: TGCGCCAGCAGCCCCCCCGGGACAGAGCCCTACGAGCAGTACTTC
J: TRBJ2-3; size: NA; V: TRBV10-1; D: NA; CDR3: CATSGSGGTDTQYF; DNA: TGCGCCACCTCTGGTTCGGGGGGCACAGATACGCAGTATTTT
J: TRBJ1-1; size: NA; V: TRBV18; D: NA; CDR3: CASSLQTQGTEAFF; DNA: TGTGCCAGCTCACTTCAGACCCAGGGGACTGAAGCTTTCTTT
J: TRBJ1-1; size: NA; V: TRBV28; D: NA; CDR3: CASSAGKHTEAFF; DNA: TGTGCCAGCAGTGCCGGGAAACACACTGAAGCTTTCTTT
J: TRBJ1-2; size: NA; V: TRBV5-1; D: TRBD1; CDR3: CASSSTGGGGYTF; DNA: TGCGCCAGCAGCTCCACAGGGGGAGGTGGCTACACCTTC
J: TRBJ1-2; size: once; V: TRBV30; D: NA; CDR3: CAWRGGFGYGYTF; DNA: TGTGCCTGGAGGGGAGGTTTCGGCTATGGCTACACCTTC
J: TRBJ2-5; size: few; V: TRBV19; D: NA; CDR3: CASSRSGETQYF; DNA: TGTGCCAGTAGTAGATCAGGCGAGACCCAGTACTTC
J: TRBJ1-2; size: NA; V: TRBV6-5; D: TRBD1; CDR3: CASSRDGTGGYGYTF; DNA: TGTGCCAGCAGTAGAGATGGGACAGGGGGCTATGGCTACACCTTC
J: TRBJ2-1; size: NA; V: TRBV30; D: TRBD2; CDR3: CAWGGTSGREGENEQFF; DNA: TGTGCCTGGGGGGGGACTAGCGGGAGGGAAGGAGAGAATGAGCAGTTCTTC
J: TRBJ1-2; size: NA; V: TRBV4-2; D: TRBD1; CDR3: CASSQARDRGLYGYTF; DNA: TGTGCCAGCAGCCAAGCAAGGGACAGGGGCCTATATGGCTACACCTTC
J: TRBJ1-5; size: NA; V: TRBV6-6; D: TRBD1; CDR3: CASRSPRTGVDQPQHF; DNA: TGTGCCAGCAGATCCCCCAGGACAGGGGTGGATCAGCCCCAGCATTTT
J: TRBJ1-1; size: NA; V: TRBV15; D: TRBD1; CDR3: CATSRAGQGPEAFF; DNA: TGTGCCACCAGCAGAGCGGGACAGGGACCTGAAGCTTTCTTT